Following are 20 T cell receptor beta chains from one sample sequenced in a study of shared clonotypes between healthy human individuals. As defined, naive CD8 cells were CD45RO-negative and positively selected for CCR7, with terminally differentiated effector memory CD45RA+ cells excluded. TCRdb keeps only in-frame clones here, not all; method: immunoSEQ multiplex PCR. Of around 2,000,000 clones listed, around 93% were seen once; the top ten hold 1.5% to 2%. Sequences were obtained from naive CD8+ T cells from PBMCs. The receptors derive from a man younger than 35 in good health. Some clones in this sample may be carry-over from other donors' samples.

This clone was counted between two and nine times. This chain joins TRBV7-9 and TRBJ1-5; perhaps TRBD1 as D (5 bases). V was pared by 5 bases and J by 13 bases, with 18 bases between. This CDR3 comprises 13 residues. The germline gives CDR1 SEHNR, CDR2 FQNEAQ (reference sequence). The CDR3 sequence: CASSAPSEGAQHF. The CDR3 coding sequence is TGTGCCAGCAGCGCACCTTCGGAAGGGGCACAGCATTTT.

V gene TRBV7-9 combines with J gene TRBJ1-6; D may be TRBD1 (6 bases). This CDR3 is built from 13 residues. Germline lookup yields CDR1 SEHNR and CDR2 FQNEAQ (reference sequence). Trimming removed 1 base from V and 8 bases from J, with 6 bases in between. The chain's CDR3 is CASSLDRDSPLHF. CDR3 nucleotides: TGTGCCAGCAGCTTAGACAGGGATTCACCCCTCCACTTT.

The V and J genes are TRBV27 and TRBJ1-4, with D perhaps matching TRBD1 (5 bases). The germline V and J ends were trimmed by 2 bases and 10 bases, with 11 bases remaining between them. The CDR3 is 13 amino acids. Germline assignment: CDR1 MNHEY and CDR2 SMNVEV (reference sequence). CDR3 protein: CASSLGGRAKLFF. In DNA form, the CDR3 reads TGTGCCAGCAGTTTAGGGGGGAGGGCAAAACTGTTTTTT.

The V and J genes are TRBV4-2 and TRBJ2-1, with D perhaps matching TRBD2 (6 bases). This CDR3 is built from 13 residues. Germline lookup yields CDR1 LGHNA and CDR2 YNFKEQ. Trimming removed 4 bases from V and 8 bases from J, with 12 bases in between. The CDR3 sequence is CASSPAGIHEQFF. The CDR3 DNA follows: TGTGCCAGCAGCCCGGCGGGGATCCATGAGCAGTTCTTC.

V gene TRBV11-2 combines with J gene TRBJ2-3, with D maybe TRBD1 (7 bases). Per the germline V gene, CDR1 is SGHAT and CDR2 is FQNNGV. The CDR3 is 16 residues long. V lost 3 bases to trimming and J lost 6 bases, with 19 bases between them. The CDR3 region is CASSFGGGWGVDTQYF. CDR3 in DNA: TGTGCCAGCAGCTTCGGAGGGGGCTGGGGGGTTGATACGCAGTATTTT.

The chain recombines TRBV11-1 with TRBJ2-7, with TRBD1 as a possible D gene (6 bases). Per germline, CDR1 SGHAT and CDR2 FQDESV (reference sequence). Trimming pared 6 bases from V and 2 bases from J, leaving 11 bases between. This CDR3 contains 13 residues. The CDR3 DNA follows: TGTGCCAGCAGACCTCGACAGGCCTACGAGCAGTACTTC. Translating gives CASRPRQAYEQYF.

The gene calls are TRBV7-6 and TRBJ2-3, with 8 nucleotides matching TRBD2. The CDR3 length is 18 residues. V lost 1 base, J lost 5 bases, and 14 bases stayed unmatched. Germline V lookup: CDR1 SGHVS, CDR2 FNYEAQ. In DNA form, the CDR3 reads TGTGCCAGCAGCTTAGGGGCGAATAGCGGGATCCGGGGAGATACGCAGTATTTT. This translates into CASSLGANSGIRGDTQYF.

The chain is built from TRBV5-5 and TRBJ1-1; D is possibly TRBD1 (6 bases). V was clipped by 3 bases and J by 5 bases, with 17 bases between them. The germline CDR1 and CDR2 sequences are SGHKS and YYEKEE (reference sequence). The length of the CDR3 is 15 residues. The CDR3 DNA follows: TGTGCCAGCAGCTGGAGGGAGCGTAGGGGGACTGAAGCTTTCTTT. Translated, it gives CASSWRERRGTEAFF.

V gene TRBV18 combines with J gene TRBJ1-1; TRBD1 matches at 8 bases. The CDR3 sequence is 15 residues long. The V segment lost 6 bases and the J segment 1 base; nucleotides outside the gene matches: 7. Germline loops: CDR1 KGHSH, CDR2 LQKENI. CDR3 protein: CASSLSGQGNTEAFF. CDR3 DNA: TGTGCCAGCTCGCTGTCCGGACAGGGGAACACTGAAGCTTTCTTT.

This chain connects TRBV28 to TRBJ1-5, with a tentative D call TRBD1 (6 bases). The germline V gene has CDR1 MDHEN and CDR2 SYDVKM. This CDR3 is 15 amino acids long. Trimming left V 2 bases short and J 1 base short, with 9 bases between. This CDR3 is CASSLGTPSNQPQHF. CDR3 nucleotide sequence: TGTGCCAGCAGTTTAGGGACACCCAGCAATCAGCCCCAGCATTTT. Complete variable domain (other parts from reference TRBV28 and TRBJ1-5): DVKVTQSSRYLVKRTGEKVFLECVQDMDHENMFWYRQDPGLGLRLIYFSYDVKMKEKGDIPEGYSVSREKKERFSLILESASTNQTSMYLCASSLGTPSNQPQHFGDGTRLSIL.

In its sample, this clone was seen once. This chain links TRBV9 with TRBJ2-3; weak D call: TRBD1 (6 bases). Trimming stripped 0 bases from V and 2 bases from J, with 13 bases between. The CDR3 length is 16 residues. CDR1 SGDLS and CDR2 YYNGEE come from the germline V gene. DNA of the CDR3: TGTGCCAGCAGCGTAGCGCCAGGGGAAGACACAGATACGCAGTATTTT. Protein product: CASSVAPGEDTDTQYF.

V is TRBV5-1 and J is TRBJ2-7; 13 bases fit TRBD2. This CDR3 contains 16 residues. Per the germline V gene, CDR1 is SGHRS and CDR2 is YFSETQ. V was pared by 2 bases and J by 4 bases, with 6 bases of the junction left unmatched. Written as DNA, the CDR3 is TGCGCCAGCAGCTTATGGACTAGCGGGAGTGGTTACGAGCAGTACTTC. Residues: CASSLWTSGSGYEQYF.

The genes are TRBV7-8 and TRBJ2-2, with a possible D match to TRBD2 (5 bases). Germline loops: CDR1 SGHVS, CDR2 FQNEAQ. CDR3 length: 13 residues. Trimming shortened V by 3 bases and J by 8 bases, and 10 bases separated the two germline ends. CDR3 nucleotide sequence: TGTGCCAGCAGCTTCAAACGGGGAGGGGAGCTGTTTTTT. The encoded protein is CASSFKRGGELFF.

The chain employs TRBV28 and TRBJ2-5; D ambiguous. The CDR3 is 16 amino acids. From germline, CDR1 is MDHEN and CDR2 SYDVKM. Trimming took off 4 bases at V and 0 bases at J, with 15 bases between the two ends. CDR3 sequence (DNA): TGTGCCAGCAGTTACATGGACGGACCGTACCAAGAGACCCAGTACTTC. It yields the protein CASSYMDGPYQETQYF.

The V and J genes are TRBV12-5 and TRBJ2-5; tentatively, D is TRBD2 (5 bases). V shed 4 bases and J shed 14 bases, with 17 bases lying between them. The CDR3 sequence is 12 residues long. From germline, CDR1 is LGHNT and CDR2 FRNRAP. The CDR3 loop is CASGSPAGGTYF. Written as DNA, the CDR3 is TGTGCTAGTGGTTCCCCCGCGGGCGGTACATACTTC.

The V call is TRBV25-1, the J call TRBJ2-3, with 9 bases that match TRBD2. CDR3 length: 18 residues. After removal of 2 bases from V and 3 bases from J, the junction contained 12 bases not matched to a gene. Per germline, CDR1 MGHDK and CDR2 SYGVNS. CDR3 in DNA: TGTGCCAGCAGTGAACCGTCGCGGGAGGGTTGGCTAACAGATACGCAGTATTTT. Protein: CASSEPSREGWLTDTQYF.

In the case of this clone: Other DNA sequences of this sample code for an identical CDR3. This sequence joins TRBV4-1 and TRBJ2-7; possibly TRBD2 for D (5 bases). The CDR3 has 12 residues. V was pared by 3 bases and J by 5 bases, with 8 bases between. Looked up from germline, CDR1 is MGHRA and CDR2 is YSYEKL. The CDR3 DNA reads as TGCGCCAGCAGCCAGGGAGCCCACGAGCAGTACTTC. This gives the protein CASSQGAHEQYF.

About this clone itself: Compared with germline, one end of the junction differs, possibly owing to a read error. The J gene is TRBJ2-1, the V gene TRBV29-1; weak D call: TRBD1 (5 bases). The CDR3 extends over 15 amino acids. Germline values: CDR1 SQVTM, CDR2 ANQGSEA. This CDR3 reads CSVEVTVSPYNEQFF. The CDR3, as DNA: TGCAGCGTCGAAGTGACAGTAAGTCCCTACAATGAGCAGTTCTTC.

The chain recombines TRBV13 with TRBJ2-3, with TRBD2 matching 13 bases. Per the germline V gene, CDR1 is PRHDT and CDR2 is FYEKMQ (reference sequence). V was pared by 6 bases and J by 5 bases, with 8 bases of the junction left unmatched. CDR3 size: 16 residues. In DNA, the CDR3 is TGTGCCAGCAGGGAAACTAGCGGGAGGGCCAAAGATACGCAGTATTTT. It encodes CASRETSGRAKDTQYF.

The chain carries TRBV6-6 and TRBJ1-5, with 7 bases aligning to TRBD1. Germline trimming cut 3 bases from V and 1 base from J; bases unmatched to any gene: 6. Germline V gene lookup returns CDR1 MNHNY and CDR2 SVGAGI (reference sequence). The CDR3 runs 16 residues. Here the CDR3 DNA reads TGTGCCAGCAGTTATTCCAAACAGGGGAGCAATCAGCCCCAGCATTTT. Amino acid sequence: CASSYSKQGSNQPQHF.